The clone carrying this T cell receptor beta chain has a single count. Germline assignment: CDR1 SGHDN and CDR2 FVKESK. The V end lost 1 base, the J end lost 5 bases, and 14 bases lay between the germline ends. CDR3 size: 15 residues. The sample is drawn from a study of T-cell reconstitution after alpha-beta-depleted transplantation in children. Unique molecular identifiers were incorporated during preparation of the TCRbeta library. Using its own MiXCR run on the PCR reads, TCRdb lists one record per CDR3 protein. Among about 980,000 distinct CDR3 sequences listed, roughly 29% were seen once. The sequencing used PBMCs, mostly from graft donor cells, collected 360 days after TCRalphabeta/CD19-depleted stem cell transplant. This sequence originates from a boy younger than two who had a stem cell transplant for SCID, so the T cells may come from the graft donor. The chain recombines TRBV14 with TRBJ2-5; the D is unclear. CDR3 DNA sequence: TGTGCCAGCAGCCAAGGGGGAACCCTTCAGGAGACCCAGTACTTC. Its protein product is CASSQGGTLQETQYF.